This entry is about one TCR beta chain. The same CDR3 is also encoded by other DNA sequences in this sample. The data derive from a study of blood T cell repertoires in COVID-19. Looking at the study overall: Acute and convalescent COVID-19 specimens originated in the United States, Italy and Spain.

CDR3 size: 13 residues. Trimming stripped 8 bases from V and 2 bases from J, with 12 bases between. Germline CDR1 SNHLY, CDR2 FYNNEI. Under the authors' procedure: Estimated nucleated cell counts came from reference gene primer amplification. Some clones are missing from TCRdb's copy, which holds only in-frame ones; the method was immunoSEQ multiplex PCR. V, J and clone size reflect that table, while D and trimming were determined from the DNA. The sample has over 200,000 clones; about 88% are singletons. The TCR comes from a woman aged 30 to 39 who had been exposed to COVID-19. The sequenced sample consisted of PBMCs or T cells enriched from blood (not recorded which). The chain combines TRBV2 with TRBJ1-1; maybe TRBD1 (6 bases). CDR3 loop: CASGKDRNTEAFF. The CDR3, as DNA: TGTGCCAGCGGAAAGGACAGAAACACTGAAGCTTTCTTT. The entire variable domain, with the rest obtained from reference TRBV2 and TRBJ1-1, is as follows: EPEVTQTPSHQVTQMGQEVILRCVPISNHLYFYWYRQILGQKVEFLVSFYNNEISEKSEIFDDQFSVERPDGSNFTLKIRSTKLEDSAMYFCASGKDRNTEAFFGQGTRLTVV.